The clone carrying this T cell receptor beta chain was counted a few times. As yet, its antigen is unknown. The data were obtained in a study of post-analysis software for immune sequencing data. Background on the study: Clinical courses comprised relapsing-remitting, secondary progressive and progressive-relapsing multiple sclerosis.

Unique molecular identifiers were carried by the TCR beta cDNA libraries. TCRdb fed the PCR reads into MiXCR, producing one record per CDR3 protein. The data contain hundreds of thousands of distinct CDR3 sequences, around 47% of them singletons. Study-level findings and limits: TRBV segments more frequent in patients than in controls numbered several and included TRBV5-6, TRBV5-1 and TRBV20-1.

Trimming left V 3 bases short and J 8 bases short, with 17 bases between. The CDR3 has 15 amino acids. Material for sequencing was blood. The receptor's source is a girl aged 10 to 17 with multiple sclerosis. J is TRBJ2-1 and V is TRBV12-3 or TRBV12-4; tentative D call: TRBD2 (5 bases). CDR3 coding DNA: TGTGCCAGCAGTTTTATGGGCGGGTCGTCGGATGAGCAGTTCTTC. Residues: CASSFMGGSSDEQFF.